The present entry profiles one TCR beta chain with its context. Clones were sequenced by immunoSEQ multiplex PCR, and TCRdb holds only the in-frame ones, with some missing. This sample yields some 110,000 clones, of which approximately 80% are seen a single time; around 15% belongs to the top ten. This sample was included in a study of blood T cell repertoires in COVID-19. Study-wide background: The origin of the acute and convalescent COVID-19 samples was the United States, Italy and Spain. Sample material is recorded as cDNA or gDNA derived from T cells, B-cell-depleted T cells, or PBMCs.

The germline V gene encodes CDR1 LGHDT and CDR2 YNNKEL (reference sequence). Trimming removed 4 bases from V and 0 bases from J; junction bases left unmatched: 6. This CDR3 region has 16 residues. The specimen was peripheral blood. The chain uses TRBV3-1 (or the pseudogene TRBV3-2) and TRBJ2-1; 7 positions agree with TRBD2. The receptor was derived from a woman aged 60 to 75 with acute or convalescent COVID-19. The CDR3 DNA sequence: TGTGCCAGCAGCCGTAGCGGGTTGAGCTCCTACAATGAGCAGTTCTTC. This encodes CASSRSGLSSYNEQFF.